The rows below give T cell receptor beta chains drawn from one sample of a study of cytomegalovirus exposure and HLA in healthy donors. TCRdb keeps only in-frame clones here, not all; method: immunoSEQ multiplex PCR. The data show about 130,000 clones, about 66% seen once. Sequenced input: PBMCs. Every receptor here comes from a human donor in good health. The CDR3 runs from the conserved cysteine through the conserved F or W. The D gene is left open where the match is weak. Only part of the rows carry a size: once, few, many, or a class if the clone is expanded.

clone size | J gene | CDR3 length | D gene | V gene | CDR3 protein | CDR3 DNA
- | TRBJ2-2 | 12 | - | TRBV4-1 | CASSQETGELFF | TGCGCCAGCAGCCAAGAGACAGGGGAGCTGTTTTTT
- | TRBJ2-1 | 16 | - | TRBV5-6 | CASSLNLHPGYNEQFF | TGTGCCAGCAGCTTGAACTTGCATCCAGGGTACAATGAGCAGTTCTTC
- | TRBJ2-1 | 15 | TRBD2 | TRBV15 | CATSRVGGSYNEQFF | TGTGCCACCAGCAGAGTGGGGGGGTCCTACAATGAGCAGTTCTTC
- | TRBJ2-7 | 15 | TRBD1 | TRBV5-1 | CASSPRQGTAYEQYF | TGCGCCAGCAGCCCAAGACAGGGTACGGCCTACGAGCAGTACTTC
- | TRBJ2-7 | 15 | TRBD2 | TRBV2 | CASSAATSGINEQYF | TGTGCCAGCAGTGCGGCTACTAGCGGGATCAACGAGCAGTACTTC
- | TRBJ2-7 | 15 | TRBD1 | TRBV11-2 | CASSLDGTGAYEQYF | TGTGCCAGCAGCTTAGATGGGACAGGGGCTTACGAGCAGTACTTC
- | TRBJ2-3 | 15 | TRBD1 | TRBV6-5 | CASRPTGDRTDTQYF | TGTGCCAGCAGACCGACAGGGGACAGGACAGATACGCAGTATTTT
once | TRBJ2-1 | 14 | TRBD2 | TRBV4-1 | CASSQVLAGNEQFF | TGCGCCAGCAGCCAAGTTCTAGCGGGCAATGAGCAGTTCTTC
- | TRBJ2-1 | 16 | TRBD1 | TRBV4-1 | CASSQDLQGYANEQFF | TGCGCCAGCAGCCAAGACCTACAGGGGTACGCCAATGAGCAGTTCTTC
- | TRBJ2-5 | 14 | - | TRBV7-6 | CASSLGPGVETQYF | TGTGCCAGCAGCTTGGGTCCGGGGGTGGAGACCCAGTACTTC
- | TRBJ1-2 | 14 | TRBD1 | TRBV18 | CASSPGQVQEGYTF | TGTGCCAGCTCACCCGGACAGGTGCAGGAGGGCTACACCTTC
- | TRBJ2-7 | 12 | - | TRBV5-6 | CASSLWGAEQYF | TGTGCCAGCAGCTTGTGGGGCGCCGAGCAGTACTTC
- | TRBJ1-5 | 14 | - | TRBV4-1 | CASSQDRGNQPQHF | TGCGCCAGCAGCCAAGACAGGGGCAATCAGCCCCAGCATTTT
- | TRBJ2-7 | 12 | - | TRBV19 | CASSSGSYEQYF | TGTGCCAGTAGTTCAGGCTCCTACGAGCAGTACTTC
- | TRBJ2-3 | 15 | TRBD2 | TRBV7-2 | CASSLTSGRADTQYF | TGTGCCAGCAGCTTAACCAGCGGGAGGGCAGATACGCAGTATTTT
- | TRBJ2-2 | 18 | TRBD2 | TRBV28 | CASSFSPRLAGYTGELFF | TGTGCCAGCAGTTTCTCCCCCAGGCTAGCGGGATACACCGGGGAGCTGTTTTTT
- | TRBJ2-7 | 15 | - | TRBV7-8 | CASSVTEGGLDEQYF | TGTGCCAGCAGCGTAACGGAGGGAGGCCTAGACGAGCAGTACTTC
- | TRBJ2-1 | 15 | TRBD1 | TRBV7-8 | CASSSGGQGYNEQFF | TGTGCCAGCAGCTCGGGGGGACAGGGATACAATGAGCAGTTCTTC